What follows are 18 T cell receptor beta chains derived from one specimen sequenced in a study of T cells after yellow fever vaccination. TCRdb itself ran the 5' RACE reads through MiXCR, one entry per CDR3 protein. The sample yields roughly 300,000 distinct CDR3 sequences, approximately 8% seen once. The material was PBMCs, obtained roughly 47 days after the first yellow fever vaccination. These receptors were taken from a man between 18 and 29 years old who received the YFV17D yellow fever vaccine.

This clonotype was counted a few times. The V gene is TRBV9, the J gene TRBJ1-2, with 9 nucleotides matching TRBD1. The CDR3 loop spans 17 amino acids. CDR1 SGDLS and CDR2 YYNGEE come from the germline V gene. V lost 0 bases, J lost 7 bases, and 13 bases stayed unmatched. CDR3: CASSVEGGGTGTFGYTF. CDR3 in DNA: TGTGCCAGCAGCGTAGAAGGAGGAGGGACAGGGACGTTTGGCTACACCTTC. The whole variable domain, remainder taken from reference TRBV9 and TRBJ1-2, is DSGVTQTPKHLITATGQRVTLRCSPRSGDLSVYWYQQSLDQGLQFLIQYYNGEERAKGNILERFSAQQFPDLHSELNLSSLELGDSALYFCASSVEGGGTGTFGYTFGSGTRLTVV.

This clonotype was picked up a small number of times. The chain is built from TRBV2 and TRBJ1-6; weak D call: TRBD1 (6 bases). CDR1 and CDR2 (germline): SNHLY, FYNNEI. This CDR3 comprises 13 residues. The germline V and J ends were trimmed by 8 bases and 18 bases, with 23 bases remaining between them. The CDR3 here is CASLGQSLDLYHF. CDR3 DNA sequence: TGTGCCAGCCTTGGACAGTCTCTCGACCTGTACCACTTT.

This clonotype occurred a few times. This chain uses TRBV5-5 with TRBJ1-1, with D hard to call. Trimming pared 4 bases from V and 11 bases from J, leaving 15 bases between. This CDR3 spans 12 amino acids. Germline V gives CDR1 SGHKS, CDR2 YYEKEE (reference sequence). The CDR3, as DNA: TGTGCCAGCAGCGTGGCGCGGGAGAGGGCTTTCTTT. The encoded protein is CASSVARERAFF.

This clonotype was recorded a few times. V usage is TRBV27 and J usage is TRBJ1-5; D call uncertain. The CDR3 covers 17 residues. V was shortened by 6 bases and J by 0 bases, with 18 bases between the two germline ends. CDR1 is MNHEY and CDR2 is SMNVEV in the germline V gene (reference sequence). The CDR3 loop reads CASSLKPVVYSNQPQHF. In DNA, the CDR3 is TGTGCCAGCAGCCTCAAGCCAGTAGTATATAGCAATCAGCCCCAGCATTTT.

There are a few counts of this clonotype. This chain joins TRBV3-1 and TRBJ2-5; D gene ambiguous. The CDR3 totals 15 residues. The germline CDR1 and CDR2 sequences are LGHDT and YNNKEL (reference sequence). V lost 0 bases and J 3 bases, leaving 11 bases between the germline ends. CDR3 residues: CASSQEGEREETQYF. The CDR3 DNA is TGTGCCAGCAGCCAAGAGGGCGAACGGGAAGAGACCCAGTACTTC.

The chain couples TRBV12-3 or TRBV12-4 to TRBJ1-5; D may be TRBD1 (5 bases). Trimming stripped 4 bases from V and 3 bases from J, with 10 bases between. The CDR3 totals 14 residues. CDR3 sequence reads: CASSSTGFNQPQHF. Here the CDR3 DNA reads TGTGCCAGCAGTTCAACAGGCTTCAATCAGCCCCAGCATTTT.

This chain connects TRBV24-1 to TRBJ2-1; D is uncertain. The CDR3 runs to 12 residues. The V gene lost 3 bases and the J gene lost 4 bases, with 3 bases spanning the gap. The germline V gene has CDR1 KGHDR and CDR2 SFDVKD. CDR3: CATSDEYNEQFF. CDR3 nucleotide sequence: TGTGCCACCAGTGATGAGTACAATGAGCAGTTCTTC.

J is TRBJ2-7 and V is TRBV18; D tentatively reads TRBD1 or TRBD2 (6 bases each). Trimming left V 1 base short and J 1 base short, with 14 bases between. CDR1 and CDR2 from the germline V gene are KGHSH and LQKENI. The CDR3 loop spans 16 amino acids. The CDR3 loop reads CASSPQGKGGSYEQYV. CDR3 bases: TGTGCCAGCTCACCACAGGGTAAGGGGGGTTCCTACGAGCAGTACGTC.

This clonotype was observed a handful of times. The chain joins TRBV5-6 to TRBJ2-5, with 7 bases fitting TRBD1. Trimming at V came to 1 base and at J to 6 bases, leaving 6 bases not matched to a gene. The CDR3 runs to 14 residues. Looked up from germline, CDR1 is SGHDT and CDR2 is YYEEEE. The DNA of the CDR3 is TGTGCCAGCAGCTTGATTAAGGGGGCCAAGACCCAGTACTTC. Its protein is CASSLIKGAKTQYF.

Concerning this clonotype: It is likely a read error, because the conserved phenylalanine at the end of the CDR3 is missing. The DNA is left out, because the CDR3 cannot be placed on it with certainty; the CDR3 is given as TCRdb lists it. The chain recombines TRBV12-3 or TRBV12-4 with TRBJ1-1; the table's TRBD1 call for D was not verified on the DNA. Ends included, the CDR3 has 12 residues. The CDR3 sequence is CASSLLGGPLTG.

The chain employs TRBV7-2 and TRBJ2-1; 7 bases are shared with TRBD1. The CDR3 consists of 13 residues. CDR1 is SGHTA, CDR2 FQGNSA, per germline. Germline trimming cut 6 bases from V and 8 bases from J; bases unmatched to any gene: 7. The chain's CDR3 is CASRRSGTDEQFF. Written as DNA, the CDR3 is TGTGCCAGCAGGCGTTCAGGGACAGATGAGCAGTTCTTC.

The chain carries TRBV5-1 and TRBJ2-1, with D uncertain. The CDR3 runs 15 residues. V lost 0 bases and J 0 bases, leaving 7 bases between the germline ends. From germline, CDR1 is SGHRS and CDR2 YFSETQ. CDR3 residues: CASSLDWSSYNEQFF. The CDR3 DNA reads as TGCGCCAGCAGCTTGGACTGGAGCTCCTACAATGAGCAGTTCTTC. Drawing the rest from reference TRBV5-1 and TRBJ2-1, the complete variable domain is KAGVTQTPRYLIKTRGQQVTLSCSPISGHRSVSWYQQTPGQGLQFLFEYFSETQRNKGNFPGRFSGRQFSNSRSEMNVSTLELGDSALYLCASSLDWSSYNEQFFGPGTRLTVL.

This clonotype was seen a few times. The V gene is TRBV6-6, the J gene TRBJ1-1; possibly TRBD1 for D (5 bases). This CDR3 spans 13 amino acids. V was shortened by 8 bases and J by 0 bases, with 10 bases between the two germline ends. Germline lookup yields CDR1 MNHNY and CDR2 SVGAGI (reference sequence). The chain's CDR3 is CASDQGVNTEAFF. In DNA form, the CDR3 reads TGTGCCAGCGATCAGGGCGTGAACACTGAAGCTTTCTTT.

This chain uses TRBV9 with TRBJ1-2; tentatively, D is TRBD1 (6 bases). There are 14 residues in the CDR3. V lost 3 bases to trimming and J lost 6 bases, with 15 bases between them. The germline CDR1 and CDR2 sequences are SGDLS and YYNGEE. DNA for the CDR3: TGTGCCAGCAGCGCCTCGGGACAAGTTAATGGCTACACCTTC. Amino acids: CASSASGQVNGYTF.

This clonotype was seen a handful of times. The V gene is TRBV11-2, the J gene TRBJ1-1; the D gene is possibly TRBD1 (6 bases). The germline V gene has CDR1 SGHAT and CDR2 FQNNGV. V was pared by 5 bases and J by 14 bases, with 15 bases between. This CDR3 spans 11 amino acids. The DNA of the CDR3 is TGTGCCAGCAGCCCAGGAGGGAGGGGGTTCTTT. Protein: CASSPGGRGFF.

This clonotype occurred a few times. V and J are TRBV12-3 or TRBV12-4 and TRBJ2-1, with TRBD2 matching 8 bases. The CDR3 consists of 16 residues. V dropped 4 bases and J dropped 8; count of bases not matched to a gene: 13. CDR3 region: CASSYVSGVGWDEQFF. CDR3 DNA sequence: TGTGCCAGCAGTTATGTTAGCGGGGTAGGGTGGGATGAGCAGTTCTTC.

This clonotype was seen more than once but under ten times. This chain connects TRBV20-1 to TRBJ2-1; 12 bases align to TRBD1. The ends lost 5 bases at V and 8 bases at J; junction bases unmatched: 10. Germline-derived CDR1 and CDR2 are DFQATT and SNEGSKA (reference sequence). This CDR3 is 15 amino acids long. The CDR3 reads CSAGGDRGLADEQFF. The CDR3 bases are TGCAGTGCTGGAGGGGACAGGGGGCTAGCGGATGAGCAGTTCTTC.

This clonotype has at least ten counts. This CDR3 reads CASGGTYEQYV. The CDR3, as DNA: TGTGCCAGCGGGGGGACTTACGAGCAGTACGTC. The rearrangement joins TRBV6-5 to TRBJ2-7, with D perhaps TRBD2 (6 bases). Trimming pared 8 bases from V and 4 bases from J, leaving 9 bases between. Per germline, CDR1 MNHEY and CDR2 SVGAGI. The CDR3 sequence is 11 residues long.